The clone carrying this T cell receptor (beta chain) was seen only a few times. Its antigen is undetermined. The data originate from a study of T cell repertoires in cytomegalovirus infection. Study observations and caveats: There were HLA-C-restricted CMV-specific TCR beta clonotypes dominating the ex vivo response.

From the reads, TCRdb called clonotypes with MiXCR, one entry per CDR3 protein. The sample carries approximately 730,000 distinct CDR3 sequences, approximately 32% recorded once. The V gene's germline CDR1 is PRHDT and CDR2 FYEKMQ (reference sequence). Trimming shortened V by 2 bases and J by 0 bases, and 20 bases separated the two germline ends. The CDR3 extends over 19 amino acids. The TCR comes from a human donor in good health (CMV status not recorded). Some clones in this sample may be carry-over from other donors' samples. The sample in question was cultured CD8+ T cells from PBMCs, obtained from culture after CMV antigen stimulation. The chain couples TRBV13 to TRBJ1-3; D is unclear. This CDR3 is CASSLIAGPFGSSGNTIYF. DNA of the CDR3: TGTGCCAGCAGCTTAATCGCCGGTCCCTTTGGGAGCTCTGGAAACACCATATATTTT.